One sample yielded the 27 T cell receptor beta chains listed below, sequenced in a study of STAT5B mutations in CD4+ large granular lymphocyte leukemia. Assay used: immunoSEQ multiplex PCR; TCRdb lists only in-frame clones, some missing. The sample shows under 40,000 clones, just under 80% of them seen only once. The sequenced sample was CD4+ T cells from blood buffy coats. The receptors were gathered from a human donor in good health.

This clone was detected only a few times. The chain recombines TRBV5-5 with TRBJ2-1; the D gene is possibly TRBD1 (6 bases). The V gene lost 2 bases and the J gene lost 4 bases, with 7 bases spanning the gap. Germline values: CDR1 SGHKS, CDR2 YYEKEE (reference sequence). CDR3 length: 13 residues. This CDR3 reads CASSFQGYNEQFF. The CDR3 nucleotides are TGTGCCAGCAGCTTCCAGGGGTACAATGAGCAGTTCTTC.

V usage is TRBV10-3 and J usage is TRBJ1-1, with unresolved D. Germline assignment: CDR1 ENHRY and CDR2 SYGVKD. CDR3 length: 13 residues. Trimming cost V 10 bases and J 1 base, with 13 bases left between them. Here the CDR3 DNA reads TGTGCCACCGAGATACATCAGAACACTGAAGCTTTCTTT. Translating gives CATEIHQNTEAFF.

The chain is built from TRBV6-5 and TRBJ2-5; weak D call: TRBD1 (6 bases). The better agreement between TRBJ2-7 and the DNA end casts doubt on the J call. This CDR3 region has 15 residues. Germline CDR1 MNHEY, CDR2 SVGAGI. The DNA for the CDR3 is TGTGCCAGCAGTTACCGCCGGGACAATTCCTACGAGCAGTACTTC. Protein: CASSYRRDNSYEQYF.

The chain combines TRBV7-8 with TRBJ2-1; 7 bases match TRBD1. V gave up 8 bases and J gave up 0 bases; unmatched junction bases: 4. In germline, CDR1 is SGHVS, CDR2 FQNEAQ. This CDR3 is built from 14 residues. The CDR3, as DNA: TGTGCCAGCCGGGACAGAGCCTCCTACAATGAGCAGTTCTTC. Protein product: CASRDRASYNEQFF.

CDR3 bases: TGTGCCAGCAGTGAAGTAGTAGCGGCCACCGGGGAGCTGTTTTTT. Residues: CASSEVVAATGELFF. The chain joins TRBV2 to TRBJ2-2, with D tentatively TRBD2 (6 bases). Germline CDR1 SNHLY, CDR2 FYNNEI. The CDR3 loop spans 15 amino acids. V lost 1 base, J lost 4 bases, and 10 bases lay in between.

CDR3 amino acids: CASRDSSFSSGANVLTF. As DNA, the CDR3 is TGTGCCAGCAGGGACAGCTCTTTCAGCTCTGGGGCCAACGTCCTGACTTTC. The J gene is TRBJ2-6, the V gene TRBV5-6; D might be TRBD1 (6 bases). Germline CDR1 reads SGHDT; CDR2 reads YYEEEE. The CDR3 is 17 amino acids. V shed 5 bases and J shed 0 bases, with 15 bases lying between them.

In its sample, this clone was seen once. The genes are TRBV18 and TRBJ2-7; 8 nucleotides agree with TRBD2. This CDR3 contains 16 residues. CDR1 is KGHSH, CDR2 LQKENI, per germline. J lost 5 bases, V lost 0 bases, and 9 bases had no gene match. Here the CDR3 DNA reads TGTGCCAGCTCACCACCGAGAGGGACTAGTCGAGACGAGCAGTACTTC. Its protein is CASSPPRGTSRDEQYF.

The genes are TRBV19 and TRBJ2-7; 9 bases are a match to TRBD2. CDR3 length equals 14 residues. The germline CDR1 and CDR2 sequences are LNHDA and SQIVND (reference sequence). Losses at the gene ends were 1 base for V and 4 bases for J; bases not matched to a gene: 2. CDR3 protein: CASSIALAGYEQYF. The CDR3 DNA is TGTGCCAGTAGTATAGCTCTAGCGGGGTACGAGCAGTACTTC.

Only one count was recorded for this clone. V gene TRBV18 combines with J gene TRBJ2-5; D remains unclear. The CDR3 is 15 amino acids. From germline, CDR1 is KGHSH and CDR2 LQKENI. Trimming removed 3 bases from V and 4 bases from J, with 15 bases in between. CDR3 region: CASSPRTFGGETQYF. In nucleotides, the CDR3 is TGTGCCAGCTCACCGCGGACCTTTGGCGGAGAGACCCAGTACTTC.

The chain recombines TRBV5-1 with TRBJ1-6; 9 nucleotides align to TRBD1. The length of the CDR3 is 15 residues. The germline gives CDR1 SGHRS, CDR2 YFSETQ. After removal of 2 bases from V and 13 bases from J, the junction contained 10 bases not matched to a gene. The CDR3 DNA is TGCGCCAGCAGCTTTCTGGGACAGGGAGATGCCCCCCTCCACTTT. Protein sequence: CASSFLGQGDAPLHF.

In this sample, this clone turned up a few times. The V and J genes are TRBV18 and TRBJ1-1, with D uncertain. The CDR3 totals 13 residues. Trimming removed 3 bases from V and 3 bases from J, with 8 bases in between. The germline CDR1 and CDR2 sequences are KGHSH and LQKENI. The CDR3 DNA reads TGTGCCAGCTCACCGGACGTCGACACTGAAGCTTTCTTT. Translation: CASSPDVDTEAFF. The whole variable domain, remainder taken from reference TRBV18 and TRBJ1-1, is NAGVMQNPRHLVRRRGQEARLRCSPMKGHSHVYWYRQLPEEGLKFMVYLQKENIIDESGMPKERFSAEFPKEGPSILRIQQVVRGDSAAYFCASSPDVDTEAFFGQGTRLTVV.

This clone occurred a few times. The rearrangement uses TRBV30 and TRBJ1-1, with D maybe TRBD1 (5 bases). The CDR3 is 13 residues long. V lost 2 bases to trimming and J lost 0 bases, with 7 bases between them. Germline V CDR1 and CDR2: GTSNPN, SVGIG (reference sequence). For the CDR3, the DNA is TGTGCCTGGAGTAGACAGCTGAACACTGAAGCTTTCTTT. Residues: CAWSRQLNTEAFF.

This clone was counted a few times. This chain links TRBV15 with TRBJ1-5, with no clear D. The V end was cut by 2 bases, the J end by 7 bases, with 9 bases between. Germline values: CDR1 LNHNV, CDR2 YYDKDF (reference sequence). This CDR3 spans 13 amino acids. The CDR3 is CATSRSLGQPQHF. CDR3 in DNA: TGTGCCACCAGCAGATCCTTGGGGCAGCCCCAGCATTTT. The full variable domain, in which reference TRBV15 and TRBJ1-5 provide the parts outside the CDR3, is DAMVIQNPRYQVTQFGKPVTLSCSQTLNHNVMYWYQQKSSQAPKLLFHYYDKDFNNEADTPDNFQSRRPNTSFCFLDIRSPGLGDTAMYLCATSRSLGQPQHFGDGTRLSIL.

This chain uses TRBV10-3 with TRBJ2-5; D is tentatively TRBD1 or TRBD2 (5 bases each). Germline V CDR1 and CDR2: ENHRY, SYGVKD. The V end lost 9 bases, the J end lost 10 bases, and 21 bases lay between the germline ends. The CDR3 contains 13 residues. This CDR3 is CAIWDGGTGDQYF. Written as DNA, the CDR3 is TGTGCCATTTGGGACGGCGGCACCGGGGACCAGTACTTC.

The chain recombines TRBV28 with TRBJ1-5, with D maybe TRBD1 (5 bases). The CDR3 is made up of 15 amino acids. V was trimmed by 7 bases and J by 5 bases, leaving 18 bases between them. Germline-derived CDR1 and CDR2 are MDHEN and SYDVKM. The CDR3 DNA reads as TGTGCCAGCAACGTCGGGACTTCGGTCTATCAGCCCCAGCATTTT. Its translation is CASNVGTSVYQPQHF.

The chain has TRBV11-1 and TRBJ2-5, with 13 nucleotides matching TRBD2. J was trimmed by 4 bases and V by 4 bases; bases with no gene match: 6. CDR1 is SGHAT, CDR2 FQDESV, per germline (reference sequence). The CDR3 totals 16 residues. CDR3 residues: CASSSRTSGSLETQYF. The CDR3 bases are TGTGCCAGCAGCTCGAGGACTAGCGGGAGTTTAGAGACCCAGTACTTC.

The genes are TRBV2 and TRBJ1-4, with a weak D call TRBD1 (6 bases). V dropped 5 bases and J dropped 0 bases, with 13 bases sitting between them. The germline gives CDR1 SNHLY, CDR2 FYNNEI. CDR3 length: 16 residues. For the CDR3, the DNA is TGTGCCAGCAGTTCACAGGGAAGAGCAACTAATGAAAAACTGTTTTTT. Translated, it gives CASSSQGRATNEKLFF.

This sequence joins TRBV5-1 and TRBJ1-5; 7 bases are shared with TRBD1. Unmatched junction bases numbered 9, after V lost 4 bases and J lost 5 bases. CDR3 length equals 15 residues. The germline gives CDR1 SGHRS, CDR2 YFSETQ. CDR3 protein: CASSIQGSADQPQHF. The CDR3 DNA follows: TGCGCCAGCAGCATACAGGGGAGCGCTGATCAGCCCCAGCATTTT.

This clone was seen only a few times. V and J are TRBV4-1 and TRBJ2-1; D might be TRBD1 (6 bases). V was pared by 8 bases and J by 8 bases, with 22 bases between. The germline V gene encodes CDR1 MGHRA and CDR2 YSYEKL. The CDR3 extends over 15 amino acids. The CDR3 loop is CASLKTGQGFYEQFF. CDR3 sequence (DNA): TGCGCCAGCCTCAAAACGGGACAAGGCTTTTATGAGCAGTTCTTC.

The rearrangement uses TRBV5-5 and TRBJ1-4; D unresolved. There are 13 residues in the CDR3. V dropped 2 bases and J dropped 8 bases, with 10 bases sitting between them. Germline CDR1 is SGHKS and CDR2 is YYEKEE (reference sequence). The chain's CDR3 is CASSLLLDEKLFF. Written as DNA, the CDR3 is TGTGCCAGCAGCTTACTCCTTGACGAAAAACTGTTTTTT.

The gene calls are TRBV4-1 and TRBJ2-5; D unresolved. V was clipped by 3 bases and J by 4 bases, with 21 bases between them. Germline values: CDR1 MGHRA, CDR2 YSYEKL. This CDR3 has 17 amino acids. DNA of the CDR3: TGCGCCAGCAGCCAGAGGCGGTCGTATACCGAACTAGAGACCCAGTACTTC. Protein product: CASSQRRSYTELETQYF.

The gene calls are TRBV2 and TRBJ2-3; no reliable D call. Germline V CDR1 and CDR2: SNHLY, FYNNEI. The V end was cut by 8 bases, the J end by 2 bases, with 5 bases between. The CDR3 is 11 amino acids. For the CDR3, the DNA is TGTGCCAGCGGGTTCACAGATACGCAGTATTTT. This gives the protein CASGFTDTQYF.

The V call is TRBV6-5, the J call TRBJ2-7, with 9 bases aligning to TRBD2. Germline CDR1 reads MNHEY; CDR2 reads SVGAGI. V shed 6 bases, J shed 2 bases, and the junction held 5 bases outside the gene matches. This CDR3 comprises 14 residues. CDR3 sequence: CASSPASGTYEQYF. The CDR3 region has the DNA TGTGCCAGCAGCCCCGCTAGCGGGACCTACGAGCAGTACTTC.

This chain joins TRBV19 and TRBJ2-7, with TRBD1 matching 8 bases. Germline V gene sequence: CDR1 LNHDA, CDR2 SQIVND (reference sequence). The CDR3 spans 14 residues. V lost 7 bases and J lost 5; bases outside the gene matches: 10. CDR3 loop: CASNQAQGADEQYF. The CDR3 region has the DNA TGTGCCAGTAATCAAGCCCAGGGGGCAGACGAGCAGTACTTC.

This clone was recorded a few times. This chain links TRBV4-3 with TRBJ1-4; D might be TRBD1 (5 bases). Germline values: CDR1 LGHNA, CDR2 YSLEER. This CDR3 comprises 13 residues. With 2 bases removed from V and 10 bases from J, the gap between germline ends came to 11 bases. The CDR3 nucleotides read TGCGCCAGCAGCCAACGAAGGGGCGGAAAACTGTTTTTT. Its protein product is CASSQRRGGKLFF.

The chain employs TRBV6-1 and TRBJ1-3, with no clear D. Germline V gene data show CDR1 as MNHNS and CDR2 as SASEGT. The CDR3 totals 15 residues. Trimming cost V 5 bases and J 0 bases, with 11 bases left between them. The CDR3 region is CASSPGRFSGNTIYF. Written as DNA, the CDR3 is TGTGCCAGCAGTCCGGGCCGCTTCTCTGGAAACACCATATATTTT.

V gene TRBV5-6 combines with J gene TRBJ2-3; the match to TRBD2 covers 12 bases. After removal of 4 bases from V and 6 bases from J, the junction contained 9 bases not matched to a gene. The CDR3 contains 16 residues. Germline loops: CDR1 SGHDT, CDR2 YYEEEE. The CDR3 DNA reads as TGTGCCAGCAGCCAGACCCTACTAGCGGGAGGTGATACGCAGTATTTT. Protein product: CASSQTLLAGGDTQYF.